This paragraph reports one T cell receptor (beta chain). TCRdb passed the 5' RACE reads through MiXCR, listing each CDR3 protein once. The profile shows around 380,000 distinct CDR3 sequences, roughly 27% of them singletons. The data originate from a study of identical twins' blood T cells. The ends lost 1 base at V and 6 bases at J; junction bases unmatched: 4. CDR1 LGHNA and CDR2 YSLEER come from the germline V gene. The CDR3 length is 16 residues. The clonotype originates from a woman aged 18 to 49 in good health. The rearrangement joins TRBV4-3 to TRBJ2-3; 13 nucleotides line up with TRBD2. Material: PBMCs. The CDR3 loop is CASSQVLLAGGDTQYF. As DNA, the CDR3 is TGCGCCAGCAGCCAAGTATTACTAGCGGGGGGGGATACGCAGTATTTT.